This TCR beta chain was recorded in a study of T cells in Graves' hyperthyroidism and ophthalmopathy. Study-wide results and limits: The model's output predicted ophthalmopathy at a median of 6.5 months prior to onset.

Authors of the study amplified TCR beta CDR3 regions from RNA transcripts. The HTBI primer set served for first-round RT-PCR of the TCR CDR3. TCRdb analysed the multiplex PCR reads with MiXCR anew, one entry per CDR3 protein. The sample shows about 410,000 distinct CDR3 sequences, roughly 14% of them seen only once. For this clonotype: No antigen is known for it.

Trimming removed 5 bases at V and 10 bases at J, with 27 bases between. Germline-derived CDR1 and CDR2 are SGHVS and FNYEAQ. The CDR3 sequence is 17 residues long. The chain employs TRBV7-6 and TRBJ2-1; D possibly corresponds to TRBD1 (6 bases). The TCR comes from a man younger than 35 with Graves' ophthalmopathy. The sample comprised blood. As DNA, the CDR3 is TGTGCCAGCAGCGGTCGGACACAGGGTAAATTAGATCGAGAGCAGTTCTTC. Translation: CASSGRTQGKLDREQFF.